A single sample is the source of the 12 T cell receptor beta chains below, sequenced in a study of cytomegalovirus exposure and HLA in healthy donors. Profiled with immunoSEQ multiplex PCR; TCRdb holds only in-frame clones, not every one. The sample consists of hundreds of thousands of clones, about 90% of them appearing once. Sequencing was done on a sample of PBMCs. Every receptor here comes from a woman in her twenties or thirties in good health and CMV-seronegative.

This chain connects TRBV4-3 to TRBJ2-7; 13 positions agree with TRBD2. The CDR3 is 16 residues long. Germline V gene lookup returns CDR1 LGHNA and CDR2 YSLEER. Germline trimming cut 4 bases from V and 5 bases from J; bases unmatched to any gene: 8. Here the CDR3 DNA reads TGCGCCAGCAGCCCGTACGGACTAGCGGGAGACAACGAGCAGTACTTC. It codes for CASSPYGLAGDNEQYF.

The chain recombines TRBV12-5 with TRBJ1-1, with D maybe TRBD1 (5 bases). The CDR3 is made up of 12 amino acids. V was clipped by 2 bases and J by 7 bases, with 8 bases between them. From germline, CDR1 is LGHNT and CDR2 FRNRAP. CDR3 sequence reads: CASGLTGREAFF. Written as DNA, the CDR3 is TGTGCTAGTGGTTTGACAGGTCGTGAAGCTTTCTTT.

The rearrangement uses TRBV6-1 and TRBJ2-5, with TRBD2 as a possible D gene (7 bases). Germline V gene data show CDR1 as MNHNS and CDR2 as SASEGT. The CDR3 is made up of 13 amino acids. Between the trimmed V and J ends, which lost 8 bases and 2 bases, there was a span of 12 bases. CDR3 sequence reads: CASWGGRQETQYF. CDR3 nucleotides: TGTGCCAGCTGGGGGGGGCGGCAAGAGACCCAGTACTTC.

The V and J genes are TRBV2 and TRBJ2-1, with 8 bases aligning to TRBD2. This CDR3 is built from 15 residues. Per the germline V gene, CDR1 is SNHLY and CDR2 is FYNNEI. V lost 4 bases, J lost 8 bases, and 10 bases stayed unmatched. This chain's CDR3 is CASSGASGSLDEQFF. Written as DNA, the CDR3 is TGTGCCAGCAGTGGGGCCAGCGGGAGCTTGGATGAGCAGTTCTTC.

CDR3 residues: CASSLVTSDNEQFF. The CDR3 region has the DNA TGCGCCAGCAGCTTAGTTACTAGCGACAATGAGCAGTTCTTC. The chain carries TRBV5-1 and TRBJ2-1; 7 bases are shared with TRBD2. This CDR3 has 14 amino acids. Germline V gene data show CDR1 as SGHRS and CDR2 as YFSETQ. V lost 2 bases and J lost 5; bases outside the gene matches: 4.

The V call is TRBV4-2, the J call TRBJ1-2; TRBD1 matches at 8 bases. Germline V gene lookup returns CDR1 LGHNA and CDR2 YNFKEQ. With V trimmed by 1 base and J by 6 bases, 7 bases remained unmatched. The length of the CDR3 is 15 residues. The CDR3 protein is CASSQVRQGQDGYTF. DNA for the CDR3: TGTGCCAGCAGCCAAGTTCGACAGGGGCAAGATGGCTACACCTTC.

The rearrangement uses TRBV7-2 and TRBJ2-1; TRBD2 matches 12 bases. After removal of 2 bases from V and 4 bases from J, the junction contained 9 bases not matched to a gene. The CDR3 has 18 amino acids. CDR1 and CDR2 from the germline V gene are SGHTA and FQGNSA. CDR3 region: CASSLHPLAGGLYNEQFF. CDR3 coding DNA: TGTGCCAGCAGCTTACACCCTCTAGCGGGAGGGCTATACAATGAGCAGTTCTTC.

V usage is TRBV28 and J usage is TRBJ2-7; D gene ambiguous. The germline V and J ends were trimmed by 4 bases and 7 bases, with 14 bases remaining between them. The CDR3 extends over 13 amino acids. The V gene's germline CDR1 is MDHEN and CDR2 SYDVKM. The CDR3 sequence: CASSSTSVGEQYF. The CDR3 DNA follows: TGTGCCAGCAGTTCGACCAGTGTAGGGGAGCAGTACTTC. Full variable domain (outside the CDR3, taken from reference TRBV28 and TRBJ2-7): DVKVTQSSRYLVKRTGEKVFLECVQDMDHENMFWYRQDPGLGLRLIYFSYDVKMKEKGDIPEGYSVSREKKERFSLILESASTNQTSMYLCASSSTSVGEQYFGPGTRLTVT.

The CDR3 loop is CASSQGLSSYEQYF. The DNA for the CDR3 is TGTGCCAGCAGCCAGGGACTTAGCTCCTACGAGCAGTACTTC. The V gene is TRBV27, the J gene TRBJ2-7; a possible D gene is TRBD2 (6 bases). Deletions cut 6 bases from V and 0 bases from J, with 12 bases between. Germline lookup yields CDR1 MNHEY and CDR2 SMNVEV (reference sequence). The CDR3 length is 14 residues.

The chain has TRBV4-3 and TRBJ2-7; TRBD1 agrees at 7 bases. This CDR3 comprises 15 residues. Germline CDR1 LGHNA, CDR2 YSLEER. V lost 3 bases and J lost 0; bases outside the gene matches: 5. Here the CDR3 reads CASSQTGTDSYEQYF. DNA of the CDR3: TGCGCCAGCAGCCAGACCGGGACAGACTCCTACGAGCAGTACTTC.

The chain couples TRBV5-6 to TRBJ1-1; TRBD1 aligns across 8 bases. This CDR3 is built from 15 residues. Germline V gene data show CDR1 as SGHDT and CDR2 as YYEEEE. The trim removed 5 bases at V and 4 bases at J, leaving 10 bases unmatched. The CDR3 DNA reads TGTGCCAGCAGAAAGTCAGGGGGCAGGGTCACTGAAGCTTTCTTT. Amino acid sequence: CASRKSGGRVTEAFF.

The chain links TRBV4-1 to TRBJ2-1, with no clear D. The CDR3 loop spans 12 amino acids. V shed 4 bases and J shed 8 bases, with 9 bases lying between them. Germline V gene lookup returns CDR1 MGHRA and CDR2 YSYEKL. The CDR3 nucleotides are TGCGCCAGCAGCCCAAGTCGCGATGAGCAGTTCTTC. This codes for CASSPSRDEQFF.